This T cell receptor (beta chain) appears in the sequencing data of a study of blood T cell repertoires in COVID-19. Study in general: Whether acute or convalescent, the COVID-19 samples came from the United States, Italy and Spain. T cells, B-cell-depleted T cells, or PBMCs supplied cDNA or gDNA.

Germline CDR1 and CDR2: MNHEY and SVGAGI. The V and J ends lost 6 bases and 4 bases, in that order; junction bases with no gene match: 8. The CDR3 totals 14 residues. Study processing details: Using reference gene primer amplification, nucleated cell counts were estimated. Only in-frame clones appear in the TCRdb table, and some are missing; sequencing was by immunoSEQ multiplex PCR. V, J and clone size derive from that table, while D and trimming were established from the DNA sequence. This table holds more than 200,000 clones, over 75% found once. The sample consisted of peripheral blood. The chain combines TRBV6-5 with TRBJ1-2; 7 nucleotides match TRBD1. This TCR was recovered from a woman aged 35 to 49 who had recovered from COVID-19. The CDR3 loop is CASRPTGTVYGYTF. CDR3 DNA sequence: TGTGCCAGCAGGCCCACCGGGACAGTCTATGGCTACACCTTC.